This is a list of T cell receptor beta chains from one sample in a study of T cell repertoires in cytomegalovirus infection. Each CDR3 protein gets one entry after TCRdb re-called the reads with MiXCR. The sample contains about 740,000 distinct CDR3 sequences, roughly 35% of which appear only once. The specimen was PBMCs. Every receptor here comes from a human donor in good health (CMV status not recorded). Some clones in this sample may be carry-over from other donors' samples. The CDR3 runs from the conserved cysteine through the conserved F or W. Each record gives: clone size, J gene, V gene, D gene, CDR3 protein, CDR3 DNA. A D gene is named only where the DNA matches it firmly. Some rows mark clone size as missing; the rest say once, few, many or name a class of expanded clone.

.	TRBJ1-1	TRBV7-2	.	CASSLTVVVMNTEAFF	TGTGCCAGCAGCTTAACGGTGGTGGTAATGAACACTGAAGCTTTCTTT
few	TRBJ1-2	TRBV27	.	CASSFDRRGYTF	TGTGCCAGCAGTTTTGATCGGCGGGGCTACACCTTC
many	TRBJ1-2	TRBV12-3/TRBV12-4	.	CASSRGARLGYTF	TGTGCCAGCAGCCGGGGGGCGCGCCTGGGCTACACCTTC
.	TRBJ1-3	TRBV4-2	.	CASSPATGGGNTIYF	TGTGCCAGCAGCCCCGCTACCGGCGGCGGAAACACCATATATTTT
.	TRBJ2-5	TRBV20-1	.	CSARRRGQGRETQYF	TGCAGTGCAAGGAGGAGGGGGCAGGGGAGAGAGACCCAGTACTTC
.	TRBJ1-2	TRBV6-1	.	CASSEAHANYGYTF	TGTGCCAGCAGTGAAGCACACGCTAACTATGGCTACACCTTC
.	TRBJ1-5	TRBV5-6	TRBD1	CASRLGQGSQPQHF	TGTGCCAGCCGCCTAGGACAGGGGAGTCAGCCCCAGCATTTT
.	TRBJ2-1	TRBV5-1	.	CASSLEDSVQFF	TGCGCCAGCAGCTTGGAGGACAGCGTGCAGTTCTTC
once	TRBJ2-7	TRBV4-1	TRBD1	CASSQRGTEAYEQYF	TGCGCCAGCAGCCAAAGGGGGACAGAGGCCTACGAGCAGTACTTC
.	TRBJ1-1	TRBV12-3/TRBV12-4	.	CASSLRNEAFF	TGTGCCAGCAGTTTGAGGAATGAAGCTTTCTTT
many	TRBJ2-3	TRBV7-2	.	CASSLAGPKDTQYF	TGTGCCAGCAGCTTGGCGGGGCCGAAAGATACGCAGTATTTT
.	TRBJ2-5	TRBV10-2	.	CASSALGARGTQYF	TGCGCCAGCAGCGCCTTGGGGGCACGAGGGACCCAGTACTTC
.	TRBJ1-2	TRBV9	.	CASSEGVWTSANYGYTF	TGTGCCAGCAGCGAGGGCGTATGGACATCGGCTAACTATGGCTACACCTTC
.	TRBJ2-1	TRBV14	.	CASSKSNEQFF	TGTGCCAGCAGCAAAAGTAATGAGCAGTTCTTC
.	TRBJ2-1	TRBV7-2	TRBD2	CASSLQLAGHNEQFF	TGTGCCAGCAGCTTACAACTAGCGGGGCACAATGAGCAGTTCTTC
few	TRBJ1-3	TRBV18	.	CASSPGSGAGNTIYF	TGTGCCAGCTCACCGGGATCAGGGGCCGGAAACACCATATATTTT
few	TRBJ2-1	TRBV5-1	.	CASSLEGSGPSSYNEQFF	TGCGCCAGCAGCTTGGAAGGCTCCGGACCTAGCTCCTACAATGAGCAGTTCTTC
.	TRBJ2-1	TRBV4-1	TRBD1	CASSQDWAGGAYNEQFF	TGCGCCAGCAGCCAAGATTGGGCAGGGGGTGCCTACAATGAGCAGTTCTTC
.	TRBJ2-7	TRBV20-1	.	CSAPGEGEQYF	TGCAGTGCTCCGGGGGAAGGCGAGCAGTACTTC
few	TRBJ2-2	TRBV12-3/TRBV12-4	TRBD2	CASGVSSSGSSTGELFF	TGTGCCAGCGGAGTATCTAGCAGCGGGAGTTCAACCGGGGAGCTGTTTTTT
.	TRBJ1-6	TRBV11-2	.	CASSRGRENSPLHF	TGTGCCAGCAGCCGGGGACGGGAAAATTCACCCCTCCACTTT
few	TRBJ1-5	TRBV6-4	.	CASSQFADQPQHF	TGTGCCAGCAGCCAATTTGCCGATCAGCCCCAGCATTTT
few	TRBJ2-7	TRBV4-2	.	CASSQERGFEQYF	TGTGCCAGCAGCCAAGAACGGGGGTTCGAGCAGTACTTC
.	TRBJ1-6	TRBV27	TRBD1	CASSRTLTGESPLHF	TGTGCCAGCAGCCGCACGCTGACAGGGGAGTCACCCCTCCACTTT
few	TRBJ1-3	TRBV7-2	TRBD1	CASSRGQGPPGNTIYF	TGTGCCAGCAGCCGCGGACAGGGCCCGCCTGGAAACACCATATATTTT
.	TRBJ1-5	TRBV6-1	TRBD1	CASRGQGLNNQPQHF	TGTGCCAGCAGAGGACAGGGGTTAAACAATCAGCCCCAGCATTTT
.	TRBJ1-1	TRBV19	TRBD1	CASSWRQGQSHTEAFF	TGTGCCAGTAGCTGGCGACAGGGACAGAGTCACACTGAAGCTTTCTTT
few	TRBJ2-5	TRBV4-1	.	CASSLVIAETQYF	TGCGCCAGCAGCCTAGTAATAGCAGAGACCCAGTACTTC
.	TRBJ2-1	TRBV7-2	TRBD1	CASSPRTGASDNEQFF	TGTGCCAGCAGCCCACGGACAGGGGCATCGGACAATGAGCAGTTCTTC
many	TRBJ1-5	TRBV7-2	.	CASSLAGYSNQPQHF	TGTGCCAGCAGCTTAGCCGGGTATAGCAATCAGCCCCAGCATTTT
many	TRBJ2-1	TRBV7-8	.	CASSRAAPSSYNEQFF	TGTGCCAGCAGCAGAGCAGCGCCGAGCTCCTACAATGAGCAGTTCTTC
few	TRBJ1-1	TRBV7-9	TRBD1	CASSLGRDRPDTEAFF	TGTGCCAGCAGCTTAGGTAGGGACAGGCCGGACACTGAAGCTTTCTTT
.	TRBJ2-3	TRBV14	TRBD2	CASSQGSGSMTDTQYF	TGTGCCAGCAGCCAAGGTAGCGGGAGTATGACAGATACGCAGTATTTT
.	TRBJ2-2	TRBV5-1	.	CASSFDTANTGELFF	TGCGCCAGCAGCTTCGACACTGCGAACACCGGGGAGCTGTTTTTT
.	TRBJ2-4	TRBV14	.	CASSQGQGRNIQYF	TGTGCCAGCAGCCAAGGGCAGGGGAGAAACATTCAGTACTTC
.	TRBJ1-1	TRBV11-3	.	CASSFGGIGTEAFF	TGTGCCAGCAGCTTTGGAGGGATCGGCACTGAAGCTTTCTTT
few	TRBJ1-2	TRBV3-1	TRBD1	CASSQRTGSYYGYTF	TGTGCCAGCAGCCAGAGGACAGGGTCGTACTATGGCTACACCTTC
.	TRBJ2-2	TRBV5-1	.	CASSSRNGGNTGELFF	TGCGCCAGCAGCTCCCGAAACGGGGGGAACACCGGGGAGCTGTTTTTT
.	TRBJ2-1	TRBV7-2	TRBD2	CASRRTSGGAGEQLF	TGTGCCAGCAGAAGAACTAGCGGGGGGGCGGGTGAGCAGTTATTC
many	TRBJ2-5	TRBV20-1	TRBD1	CSARTGEVTQYF	TGCAGTGCTAGGACAGGGGAAGTGACCCAGTACTTC
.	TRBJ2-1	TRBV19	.	CASSPTLGAFYKEQFF	TGTGCCAGTAGTCCAACTCTCGGTGCGTTCTACAAGGAGCAGTTCTTC
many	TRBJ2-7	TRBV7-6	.	CASSPLQGSLNEQYF	TGTGCCAGCAGTCCCCTACAGGGCAGCCTAAACGAGCAGTACTTC
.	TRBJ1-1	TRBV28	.	CASRLSSGGHTEAFF	TGTGCCAGCAGGTTGTCCTCCGGGGGGCACACTGAAGCTTTCTTT
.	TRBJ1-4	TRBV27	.	CASSLAQWEKLFF	TGTGCCAGCAGTTTAGCACAGTGGGAAAAACTGTTTTTT
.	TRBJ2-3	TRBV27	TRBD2	CASSPRLAATQYF	TGTGCCAGCAGTCCAAGACTAGCGGCTACGCAGTATTTT
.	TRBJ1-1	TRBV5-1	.	CASSLDVTVPTEAFF	TGCGCCAGCAGCTTGGATGTGACAGTTCCCACTGAAGCTTTCTTT
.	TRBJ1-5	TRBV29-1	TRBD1	CSVSSGTGNQPQHF	TGCAGCGTCTCCTCCGGGACAGGGAATCAGCCCCAGCATTTT
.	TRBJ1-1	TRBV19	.	CASSIESRGMAFF	TGTGCCAGTAGTATTGAGTCGAGAGGTATGGCTTTCTTT
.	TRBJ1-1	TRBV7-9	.	CASSPRTGTRNTEAFF	TGTGCCAGCAGCCCGAGGACGGGGACGAGGAACACTGAAGCTTTCTTT
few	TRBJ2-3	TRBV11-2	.	CASSLDGRDTQYF	TGTGCCAGCAGCTTAGACGGGCGAGATACGCAGTATTTT
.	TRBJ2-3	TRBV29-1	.	CSVKDYRQRDTQYF	TGCAGCGTCAAGGACTACCGACAGAGAGATACGCAGTATTTT
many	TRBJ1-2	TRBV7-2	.	CASSLGRADGYTF	TGTGCCAGCAGCTTGGGCAGGGCGGATGGCTACACCTTC
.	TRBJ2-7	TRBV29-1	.	CSGEDGVSYEQYF	TGCAGCGGTGAAGACGGGGTCAGCTACGAGCAGTACTTC